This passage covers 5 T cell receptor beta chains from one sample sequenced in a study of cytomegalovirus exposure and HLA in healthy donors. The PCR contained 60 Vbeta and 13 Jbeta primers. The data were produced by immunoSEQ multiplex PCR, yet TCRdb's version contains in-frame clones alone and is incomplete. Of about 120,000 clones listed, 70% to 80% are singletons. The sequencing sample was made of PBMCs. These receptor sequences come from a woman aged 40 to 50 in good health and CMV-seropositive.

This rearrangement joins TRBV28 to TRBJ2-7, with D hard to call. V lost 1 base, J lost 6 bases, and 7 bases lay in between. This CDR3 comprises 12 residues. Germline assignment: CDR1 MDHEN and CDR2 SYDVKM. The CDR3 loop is CASSLSPREQYF. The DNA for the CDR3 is TGTGCCAGCAGTTTATCCCCTCGCGAGCAGTACTTC.

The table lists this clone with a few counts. The CDR3 DNA reads TGTGCCAGCAGCTTAGATAGAGGGAGGCGGACGATCAATGAGCAGTTCTTC. This sequence encodes CASSLDRGRRTINEQFF. The chain recombines TRBV7-2 with TRBJ2-1; a possible D gene is TRBD2 (6 bases). Germline CDR1 is SGHTA and CDR2 is FQGNSA. The CDR3 is 17 amino acids. V dropped 1 base and J dropped 6 bases, with 19 bases sitting between them.

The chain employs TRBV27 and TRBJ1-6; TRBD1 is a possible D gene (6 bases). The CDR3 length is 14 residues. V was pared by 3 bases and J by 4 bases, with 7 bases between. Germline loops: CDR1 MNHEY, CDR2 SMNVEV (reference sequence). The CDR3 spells CASSFTGYNSPLHF. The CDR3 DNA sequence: TGTGCCAGCAGTTTCACAGGGTATAATTCACCCCTCCACTTT.

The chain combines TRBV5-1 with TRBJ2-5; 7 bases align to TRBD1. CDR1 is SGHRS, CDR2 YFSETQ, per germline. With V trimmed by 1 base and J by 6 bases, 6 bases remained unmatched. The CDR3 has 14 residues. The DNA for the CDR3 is TGCGCCAGCAGCTTGACAGGGGAAGGGCAGACCCAGTACTTC. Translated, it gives CASSLTGEGQTQYF.

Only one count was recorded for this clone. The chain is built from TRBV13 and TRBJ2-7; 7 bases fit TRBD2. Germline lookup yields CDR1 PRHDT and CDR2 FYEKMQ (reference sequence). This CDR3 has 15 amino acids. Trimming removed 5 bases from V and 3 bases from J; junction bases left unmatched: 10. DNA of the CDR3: TGTGCCAGCAGCCCCAGACTAGCTGGAAGCTACGAGCAGTACTTC. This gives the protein CASSPRLAGSYEQYF.